The 26 T cell receptor beta chains below all came from one sample that was sequenced in a study of CD8+ T cells in alopecia areata. cDNA prepared by RNA extraction and subsequent reverse transcription served as the template for sequencing. Some clones are missing from TCRdb's copy, which holds only in-frame ones; the method was immunoSEQ multiplex PCR. The sample contains about 82,000 clones, about 53% of which appear only once. Sequencing used NKG2D-high CD8+ T cells sorted from blood. These receptors all come from a human donor with alopecia areata.

The chain carries TRBV30 and TRBJ2-1; 10 positions agree with TRBD2. CDR1 is GTSNPN and CDR2 is SVGIG in the germline V gene (reference sequence). The CDR3 runs to 13 residues. Trimming at V came to 5 bases and at J to 4 bases, leaving 2 bases not matched to a gene. CDR3 nucleotide sequence: TGTGCCTGGGGACTAGCGGAATACAATGAGCAGTTCTTC. It codes for CAWGLAEYNEQFF.

The gene calls are TRBV29-1 and TRBJ2-7; 8 bases are shared with TRBD2. V dropped 5 bases and J dropped 1; count of bases not matched to a gene: 4. The CDR3 is 13 amino acids. Per the germline V gene, CDR1 is SQVTM and CDR2 is ANQGSEA. The chain's CDR3 is CSVTAGESYEQYF. DNA for the CDR3: TGCAGCGTTACAGCGGGGGAGTCCTACGAGCAGTACTTC.

This chain uses TRBV6-5 with TRBJ1-2; D possibly corresponds to TRBD1 (5 bases). Germline V lookup: CDR1 MNHEY, CDR2 SVGAGI. V was pared by 6 bases and J by 0 bases, with 14 bases between. The CDR3 is 15 residues long. In DNA form, the CDR3 reads TGTGCCAGCAGGGGACTTTTGGAAGCTAACTATGGCTACACCTTC. Protein product: CASRGLLEANYGYTF.

This clone showed up just once. This chain connects TRBV4-1 to TRBJ2-3; D is unclear. The germline gives CDR1 MGHRA, CDR2 YSYEKL. The length of the CDR3 is 14 residues. V shed 1 base and J shed 3 bases, with 8 bases lying between them. This chain's CDR3 is CASSQGWGTDTQYF. CDR3 DNA sequence: TGCGCCAGCAGCCAAGGTTGGGGAACAGATACGCAGTATTTT.

The chain is built from TRBV27 and TRBJ2-2; D is unresolved. CDR1 is MNHEY and CDR2 is SMNVEV in the germline V gene (reference sequence). V was pared by 0 bases and J by 6 bases, with 11 bases between. This CDR3 region has 15 residues. The CDR3 protein is CASSLSTNRAGELFF. The CDR3 coding sequence is TGTGCCAGCAGTTTATCGACAAACAGAGCCGGGGAGCTGTTTTTT.

The V call is TRBV4-3, the J call TRBJ2-5, with D uncertain. Germline values: CDR1 LGHNA, CDR2 YSLEER. The CDR3 sequence is 14 residues long. Between the trimmed V and J ends, which lost 1 base and 1 base, there was a span of 7 bases. CDR3: CASSQGAAQETQYF. CDR3 nucleotide sequence: TGCGCCAGCAGCCAAGGGGCAGCCCAAGAGACCCAGTACTTC.

This clone was seen a few times. The chain carries TRBV14 and TRBJ2-1; 7 positions agree with TRBD2. CDR1 is SGHDN, CDR2 FVKESK, per germline. V shed 1 base, J shed 5 bases, and the junction held 8 bases outside the gene matches. The CDR3 has 16 residues. The CDR3 region has the DNA TGTGCCAGCAGCCAAGTACAACTAGCGAATGACAATGAGCAGTTCTTC. This translates into CASSQVQLANDNEQFF.

This clone was recorded a few times. The chain combines TRBV5-1 with TRBJ2-1; D ambiguous. CDR3 length: 15 amino acids. Trimming pared 0 bases from V and 0 bases from J, leaving 7 bases between. Per the germline V gene, CDR1 is SGHRS and CDR2 is YFSETQ. The CDR3 nucleotides are TGCGCCAGCAGCTTGGCAGACGTCTCCTACAATGAGCAGTTCTTC. Protein: CASSLADVSYNEQFF. Combining the CDR3 with reference TRBV5-1 and TRBJ2-1 gives the whole variable domain KAGVTQTPRYLIKTRGQQVTLSCSPISGHRSVSWYQQTPGQGLQFLFEYFSETQRNKGNFPGRFSGRQFSNSRSEMNVSTLELGDSALYLCASSLADVSYNEQFFGPGTRLTVL.

The V call is TRBV18, the J call TRBJ2-7; the D gene is possibly TRBD2 (5 bases). Trimming removed 3 bases at V and 2 bases at J, with 8 bases between. Germline V CDR1 and CDR2: KGHSH, LQKENI. The length of the CDR3 is 13 residues. The CDR3 sequence is CASSPGATYEQYF. Written as DNA, the CDR3 is TGTGCCAGCTCACCGGGAGCTACCTACGAGCAGTACTTC.

This sequence joins TRBV13 and TRBJ2-1, with D possibly TRBD1 on 6 matching bases. With 4 bases removed from V and 5 bases from J, the gap between germline ends came to 21 bases. CDR3 size: 17 residues. Germline V CDR1 and CDR2: PRHDT, FYEKMQ (reference sequence). DNA for the CDR3: TGTGCCAGCAGCTCGCGCCAACAGGGTGGGGATGACAATGAGCAGTTCTTC. It yields the protein CASSSRQQGGDDNEQFF.

The chain joins TRBV6-5 to TRBJ2-5; 8 nucleotides align to TRBD2. The length of the CDR3 is 15 residues. Germline CDR1 reads MNHEY; CDR2 reads SVGAGI. After removal of 2 bases from V and 0 bases from J, the junction contained 2 bases not matched to a gene. CDR3: CASSYTGGDQETQYF. CDR3 sequence (DNA): TGTGCCAGCAGTTACACGGGGGGGGACCAAGAGACCCAGTACTTC.

This rearrangement joins TRBV5-6 to TRBJ2-7, with 7 bases lining up with TRBD2. The CDR3 spans 17 residues. Germline V gene data show CDR1 as SGHDT and CDR2 as YYEEEE. V shed 0 bases and J 0 bases; nucleotides not matched to a gene: 9. The CDR3 coding sequence is TGTGCCAGCAGCTTGGGTCTTCTAGCGGAAGTCTCCTACGAGCAGTACTTC. Translated, it gives CASSLGLLAEVSYEQYF.

The CDR3 DNA reads TGTGCCAGCAGCTCTCCCCGGCGGGGAACTGGGGCCAACGTCCTGACTTTC. It codes for CASSSPRRGTGANVLTF. V and J are TRBV9 and TRBJ2-6; D may be TRBD2 (6 bases). This CDR3 is 17 amino acids long. The V gene's germline CDR1 is SGDLS and CDR2 YYNGEE. Trimming pared 4 bases from V and 2 bases from J, leaving 16 bases between. Full variable domain (outside the CDR3, taken from reference TRBV9 and TRBJ2-6): DSGVTQTPKHLITATGQRVTLRCSPRSGDLSVYWYQQSLDQGLQFLIQYYNGEERAKGNILERFSAQQFPDLHSELNLSSLELGDSALYFCASSSPRRGTGANVLTFGAGSRLTVL.

This clone came up a few times. This sequence joins TRBV14 and TRBJ2-7, with TRBD1 as a possible D gene (7 bases). This CDR3 region has 14 residues. V lost 0 bases and J 4 bases, leaving 10 bases between the germline ends. Per germline, CDR1 SGHDN and CDR2 FVKESK. CDR3 sequence reads: CASSQDPGGYEQYF. DNA of the CDR3: TGTGCCAGCAGCCAAGACCCAGGGGGGTACGAGCAGTACTTC.

The chain combines TRBV9 with TRBJ2-1; D is possibly TRBD1 (5 bases). V lost 3 bases and J lost 3, with 10 bases in between. Germline V gene sequence: CDR1 SGDLS, CDR2 YYNGEE. This CDR3 has 14 residues. The CDR3 reads CASSERGDYNEQFF. CDR3 bases: TGTGCCAGCAGCGAAAGGGGCGACTACAATGAGCAGTTCTTC. The variable domain in full, completed from reference TRBV9 and TRBJ2-1, reads DSGVTQTPKHLITATGQRVTLRCSPRSGDLSVYWYQQSLDQGLQFLIQYYNGEERAKGNILERFSAQQFPDLHSELNLSSLELGDSALYFCASSERGDYNEQFFGPGTRLTVL.

J is TRBJ2-1 and V is TRBV5-4, with a tentative D call TRBD2 (5 bases). Deletions cut 10 bases from V and 4 bases from J, with 15 bases between. CDR1 SGHNT and CDR2 YYREEE come from the germline V gene (reference sequence). This CDR3 region has 13 residues. CDR3 nucleotide sequence: TGTGCCGTATTGGGAAGCGGTTACAATGAGCAGTTCTTC. It translates to CAVLGSGYNEQFF.

The chain is built from TRBV27 and TRBJ2-3; D possibly uses TRBD1 or TRBD2 (6 bases each). From germline, CDR1 is MNHEY and CDR2 SMNVEV (reference sequence). V was trimmed by 6 bases and J by 4 bases, leaving 14 bases between them. The CDR3 loop spans 14 amino acids. The CDR3 region is CASSDLGGADTQYF. In nucleotides, the CDR3 is TGTGCCAGCAGCGATCTGGGGGGCGCAGATACGCAGTATTTT.

The rearrangement joins TRBV2 to TRBJ2-7; possibly TRBD1 or TRBD2 for D (6 bases each). From germline, CDR1 is SNHLY and CDR2 FYNNEI. Trimming removed 1 base from V and 2 bases from J, with 12 bases in between. The CDR3 spans 15 residues. As DNA, the CDR3 is TGTGCCAGCAGTGAAGGTCCGGAGGGGGCCTACGAGCAGTACTTC. As protein: CASSEGPEGAYEQYF.

The chain uses TRBV30 and TRBJ1-1; unclear D gene. V was pared by 3 bases and J by 5 bases, with 13 bases between. From germline, CDR1 is GTSNPN and CDR2 SVGIG (reference sequence). The CDR3 spans 13 residues. CDR3 coding DNA: TGTGCCTGGAGCAGGACTCCGGGGACTGAAGCTTTCTTT. Its translation is CAWSRTPGTEAFF. Looking up the rest from reference TRBV30 and TRBJ1-1 gives the full variable domain: SQTIHQWPATLVQPVGSPLSLECTVEGTSNPNLYWYRQAAGRGLQLLFYSVGIGQISSEVPQNLSASRPQDRQFILSSKKLLLSDSGFYLCAWSRTPGTEAFFGQGTRLTVV.

This clone was counted between two and nine times. The V call is TRBV19, the J call TRBJ1-4; no definite D call. This CDR3 has 13 amino acids. Germline V lookup: CDR1 LNHDA, CDR2 SQIVND (reference sequence). The V end lost 4 bases, the J end lost 8 bases, and 11 bases lay between the germline ends. Here the CDR3 DNA reads TGTGCCAGTAGTACCCCGGACGGCGAAAAACTGTTTTTT. It is translated as CASSTPDGEKLFF. The variable domain in full, completed from reference TRBV19 and TRBJ1-4, reads DGGITQSPKYLFRKEGQNVTLSCEQNLNHDAMYWYRQDPGQGLRLIYYSQIVNDFQKGDIAEGYSVSREKKESFPLTVTSAQKNPTAFYLCASSTPDGEKLFFGSGTQLSVL.

This clone is a singleton in its sample. This sequence joins TRBV27 and TRBJ2-7; the D gene is possibly TRBD2 (6 bases). Trimming removed 6 bases from V and 2 bases from J, with 14 bases in between. Germline assignment: CDR1 MNHEY and CDR2 SMNVEV (reference sequence). The CDR3 sequence is 14 residues long. CDR3 nucleotide sequence: TGTGCCAGCAGCTCGGGGGAGACCCCCTACGAGCAGTACTTC. Encoded protein: CASSSGETPYEQYF.

The V gene is TRBV6-5, the J gene TRBJ2-1; D gene ambiguous. In germline, CDR1 is MNHEY, CDR2 SVGAGI. The ends were cut back, 10 bases at V and 7 bases at J, with 14 bases in the middle. This CDR3 region has 12 residues. The CDR3 here is CATSLVGNEQFF. The CDR3 DNA is TGTGCCACCTCCTTGGTCGGGAATGAGCAGTTCTTC.

This sequence joins TRBV29-1 and TRBJ2-3; D may correspond to TRBD1 or TRBD2 (6 bases each). Germline lookup yields CDR1 SQVTM and CDR2 ANQGSEA. The CDR3 is 14 amino acids. The V end lost 2 bases, the J end lost 4 bases, and 13 bases lay between the germline ends. CDR3 bases: TGCAGCGTTGAAAAGGGGGGCGCCTCAGATACGCAGTATTTT. It is translated as CSVEKGGASDTQYF.

This chain links TRBV29-1 with TRBJ2-7; 7 positions agree with TRBD1. CDR1 SQVTM and CDR2 ANQGSEA come from the germline V gene. This CDR3 is built from 13 residues. The V gene end was trimmed by 4 bases and the J gene end by 1 base; junction bases not matched to a gene: 4. CDR3 loop: CSVGGGESYEQYF. The CDR3 DNA reads as TGCAGCGTTGGAGGGGGCGAGTCCTACGAGCAGTACTTC.

This clone was counted once. The V call is TRBV27, the J call TRBJ2-3; no clear D gene. The germline V gene has CDR1 MNHEY and CDR2 SMNVEV (reference sequence). The CDR3 is made up of 13 amino acids. The ends were cut back, 6 bases at V and 6 bases at J, with 13 bases in the middle. CDR3 in amino acids: CASSRPTLDTQYF. The CDR3 nucleotides read TGTGCCAGCAGCAGACCAACTCTGGATACGCAGTATTTT.

The chain carries TRBV28 and TRBJ2-1; weak D call: TRBD2 (6 bases). With 6 bases removed from V and 6 bases from J, the gap between germline ends came to 18 bases. Germline lookup yields CDR1 MDHEN and CDR2 SYDVKM. The CDR3 contains 15 residues. CDR3 protein: CASRERAPASNEQFF. For the CDR3, the DNA is TGTGCCAGCAGAGAGCGGGCGCCCGCGTCCAATGAGCAGTTCTTC. The complete variable domain, with remaining parts taken from reference TRBV28 and TRBJ2-1, reads DVKVTQSSRYLVKRTGEKVFLECVQDMDHENMFWYRQDPGLGLRLIYFSYDVKMKEKGDIPEGYSVSREKKERFSLILESASTNQTSMYLCASRERAPASNEQFFGPGTRLTVL.